The T cell receptor beta chain under discussion was sequenced for a study of PD-1 blockade in classical Hodgkin lymphoma. TCRdb's table, derived via immunoSEQ multiplex PCR, lists solely in-frame clones and lacks some. The sample carries tens of thousands of clones, 80% to 90% recorded once. Time point meaning: newly diagnosed, previously untreated cHL patient sample. Magnetic negative selection was used to purify CD4+ T cells from thawed PBMCs. As a comparison, the study used PBMCs from newly diagnosed, untreated classical Hodgkin lymphoma. The CDR3 runs to 15 residues. Germline V lookup: CDR1 SGHRS, CDR2 YFSETQ. J lost 3 bases, V lost 0 bases, and 5 bases had no gene match.

The sequence was collected from a human donor with classical Hodgkin lymphoma. Specimen: CD4+ T cells from blood. The chain has TRBV5-1 and TRBJ2-7, with 8 nucleotides matching TRBD1. The CDR3 reads CASSLAPRGLYEQYF. CDR3 coding DNA: TGCGCCAGCAGCTTGGCCCCCAGGGGGCTCTACGAGCAGTACTTC.